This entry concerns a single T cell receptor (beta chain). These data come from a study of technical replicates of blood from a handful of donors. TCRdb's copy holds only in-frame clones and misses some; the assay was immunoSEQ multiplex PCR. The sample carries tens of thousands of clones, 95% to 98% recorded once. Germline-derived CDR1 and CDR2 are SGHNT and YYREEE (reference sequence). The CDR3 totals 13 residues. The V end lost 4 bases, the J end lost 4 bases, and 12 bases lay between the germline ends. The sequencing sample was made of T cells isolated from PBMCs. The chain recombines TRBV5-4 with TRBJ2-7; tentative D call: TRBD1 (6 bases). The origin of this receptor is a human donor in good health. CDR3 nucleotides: TGTGCCAGCAGCCAACAGGGTTCGTACGAGCAGTACTTC. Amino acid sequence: CASSQQGSYEQYF.